Presented here are 6 T cell receptor beta chains from one specimen sequenced in a study of CD8 T cells in Susac syndrome. With random hexamers, 0.5 to 1 ug RNA was reverse transcribed. TCRdb reprocessed the immunoSEQ multiplex PCR reads via MiXCR and lists one record per CDR3 protein. The data contain 200,000 to 250,000 distinct CDR3 sequences, about 94% of them singletons. Sequencing was performed on CD4+ T cells from PBMCs. The receptors shown here come from a human donor with Susac syndrome.

The genes are TRBV4-3 and TRBJ1-2, with 9 positions matching TRBD1. The CDR3 extends over 15 amino acids. CDR1 is LGHNA and CDR2 is YSLEER in the germline V gene. V gave up 1 base and J gave up 7 bases; unmatched junction bases: 7. CDR3 residues: CASSQGGQGRSGYTF. The CDR3, as DNA: TGCGCCAGCAGCCAAGGTGGACAGGGGAGATCTGGCTACACCTTC.

CDR3: CASKGLNTEAFF. CDR3 nucleotide sequence: TGTGCCAGCAAGGGCTTGAACACTGAAGCTTTCTTT. The rearrangement uses TRBV12-3 or TRBV12-4 and TRBJ1-1; D is undetermined. V lost 7 bases, J lost 0 bases, and 6 bases lay in between. This CDR3 contains 12 residues.

The CDR3 is CASSVATGDGDTQYF. CDR3 sequence (DNA): TGTGCCAGCAGCGTAGCTACAGGGGATGGGGATACGCAGTATTTT. The chain carries TRBV9 and TRBJ2-3, with TRBD1 matching over 7 bases. CDR3 length equals 15 residues. The ends lost 0 bases at V and 6 bases at J; junction bases unmatched: 7. Germline lookup yields CDR1 SGDLS and CDR2 YYNGEE.

The rearrangement uses TRBV4-3 and TRBJ2-1, with 8 bases identical to TRBD2. V was pared by 0 bases and J by 4 bases, with 5 bases of the junction left unmatched. Germline loops: CDR1 LGHNA, CDR2 YSLEER. This CDR3 region has 16 residues. In DNA form, the CDR3 reads TGCGCCAGCAGCCAAGACGGAGCGGGGGATTACAATGAGCAGTTCTTC. The encoded protein is CASSQDGAGDYNEQFF.

This clonotype was recorded only once. The chain has TRBV20-1 and TRBJ1-1; 7 bases fit TRBD1. V shed 0 bases and J 1 base; nucleotides not matched to a gene: 5. CDR3 length equals 15 residues. Germline V gives CDR1 DFQATT, CDR2 SNEGSKA (reference sequence). CDR3 in amino acids: CSARDPRDRNTEAFF. The CDR3 DNA reads TGCAGTGCTAGAGATCCCCGGGACAGGAACACTGAAGCTTTCTTT.

The CDR3 DNA sequence: TGTGCCAGCAGTCGCTCCGGGGGGGTTCAGCCCCAGCATTTT. This encodes CASSRSGGVQPQHF. The genes are TRBV14 and TRBJ1-5, with D possibly being TRBD1 (5 bases). Per germline, CDR1 SGHDN and CDR2 FVKESK. The CDR3 totals 14 residues. Trimming removed 6 bases at V and 6 bases at J, with 15 bases between. The entire variable domain, with the rest obtained from reference TRBV14 and TRBJ1-5, is as follows: EAGVTQFPSHSVIEKGQTVTLRCDPISGHDNLYWYRRVMGKEIKFLLHFVKESKQDESGMPNNRFLAERTGGTYSTLKVQPAELEDSGVYFCASSRSGGVQPQHFGDGTRLSIL.